Following are 12 T cell receptor beta chains from one sample sequenced in a study of T cell repertoires in cytomegalovirus infection. TCRdb reprocessed the reads with MiXCR, giving one entry per CDR3 protein. Altogether 270,000 or so distinct CDR3 sequences are present, approximately 17% being singletons, with the ten largest covering around 47%. The sequencing sample was made of CD8+ T cells from PBMCs. The source of these receptors is a human donor in good health (CMV status not recorded). Some clones in this sample may be carry-over from other donors' samples.

This clonotype was detected many times. V and J are TRBV7-2 and TRBJ1-2; D gene uncertain. This CDR3 is 13 amino acids long. V lost 3 bases, J lost 4 bases, and 9 bases lay in between. CDR1 and CDR2 from the germline V gene are SGHTA and FQGNSA. DNA of the CDR3: TGTGCCAGCAGCTTTGGGTATCTCTATGGCTACACCTTC. Its protein product is CASSFGYLYGYTF.

The chain links TRBV6-5 to TRBJ2-3; tentative D call: TRBD1 (5 bases). Trimming pared 4 bases from V and 1 base from J, leaving 12 bases between. The CDR3 runs to 15 residues. CDR1 MNHEY and CDR2 SVGAGI come from the germline V gene. DNA of the CDR3: TGTGCCAGCAGTTCATCAGGGCTAGGCACAGATACGCAGTATTTT. This translates into CASSSSGLGTDTQYF.

This clonotype was observed a handful of times. The chain is built from TRBV27 and TRBJ1-1; 8 bases match TRBD1. The trim removed 2 bases at V and 4 bases at J, leaving 3 bases unmatched. From germline, CDR1 is MNHEY and CDR2 SMNVEV (reference sequence). This CDR3 spans 14 amino acids. In DNA form, the CDR3 reads TGTGCCAGCAGTTTACAGGGGGCGGGCACTGAAGCTTTCTTT. The encoded protein is CASSLQGAGTEAFF.

This clonotype was found many times. The genes are TRBV7-6 and TRBJ2-1, with a tentative D call TRBD2 (6 bases). Germline assignment: CDR1 SGHVS and CDR2 FNYEAQ. Between the trimmed V and J ends, which lost 4 bases and 0 bases, there was a span of 10 bases. The CDR3 is made up of 15 amino acids. The CDR3 protein is CASSSRLGSYNEQFF. The CDR3 nucleotides are TGTGCCAGCAGCTCGAGACTAGGCTCCTACAATGAGCAGTTCTTC.

This clonotype was detected ten times or more. V and J are TRBV6-1 and TRBJ1-1, with unresolved D. The ends were cut back, 6 bases at V and 7 bases at J, with 9 bases in the middle. Germline V gene data show CDR1 as MNHNS and CDR2 as SASEGT. This CDR3 has 11 residues. The CDR3 DNA reads as TGTGCCAGCAGGCACGCGGTTGAAGCTTTCTTT. Its translation: CASRHAVEAFF.

The gene calls are TRBV28 and TRBJ1-1; D perhaps matches TRBD1 (6 bases). Deletions cut 5 bases from V and 4 bases from J, with 14 bases between. This CDR3 comprises 14 residues. Germline assignment: CDR1 MDHEN and CDR2 SYDVKM. The CDR3 region is CASSINRVGTEAFF. CDR3 DNA: TGTGCCAGCAGTATAAACAGGGTTGGCACTGAAGCTTTCTTT.

This clonotype was detected only a few times. The genes are TRBV7-2 and TRBJ2-3, with TRBD2 identical over 12 bases. The CDR3 has 16 amino acids. Germline values: CDR1 SGHTA, CDR2 FQGNSA. The J segment lost 2 bases and the V segment lost 5 bases, leaving 5 bases of the junction unmatched. CDR3 sequence (DNA): TGTGCCAGCAGCCCTACTAGCGGGGGGTTCACAGATACGCAGTATTTT. Translation gives CASSPTSGGFTDTQYF.

This clonotype was seen a few times. The chain links TRBV12-3 or TRBV12-4 to TRBJ1-1; the match to TRBD1 covers 8 bases. The trim removed 7 bases at V and 10 bases at J, leaving 20 bases unmatched. The CDR3 is 16 amino acids. The CDR3 sequence: CASKLLDRVDLNGAFF. The CDR3 DNA follows: TGTGCCAGCAAGCTACTGGACAGGGTGGACTTGAACGGAGCTTTCTTT.

Many counts were recorded for this clonotype. The rearrangement joins TRBV6-1 to TRBJ1-5; maybe TRBD1 (6 bases). Germline V gene data show CDR1 as MNHNS and CDR2 as SASEGT. Trimming removed 3 bases at V and 0 bases at J, with 15 bases between. This CDR3 is 17 amino acids long. The CDR3 sequence: CASSDRQESYSNQPQHF. The CDR3, as DNA: TGTGCCAGCAGTGACCGACAGGAGTCTTATAGCAATCAGCCCCAGCATTTT.

This clonotype was counted at least ten times. V and J are TRBV28 and TRBJ1-1; the D gene is possibly TRBD1 (5 bases). There are 15 residues in the CDR3. Germline CDR1 reads MDHEN; CDR2 reads SYDVKM. V was cut by 0 bases and J by 0 bases, with 8 bases left in between. CDR3 bases: TGTGCCAGCAGTTTATGGACAGATATGAACACTGAAGCTTTCTTT. Translating it yields CASSLWTDMNTEAFF.

The V gene is TRBV11-2, the J gene TRBJ2-1; no reliable D call. Trimming pared 1 base from V and 0 bases from J, leaving 13 bases between. This CDR3 is built from 17 residues. Germline lookup yields CDR1 SGHAT and CDR2 FQNNGV. The CDR3 sequence: CASSLVGVSSSYNEQFF. The CDR3 DNA follows: TGTGCCAGCAGCTTAGTCGGAGTAAGTAGCTCCTACAATGAGCAGTTCTTC. Full variable domain (missing parts from reference TRBV11-2 and TRBJ2-1): EAGVAQSPRYKIIEKRQSVAFWCNPISGHATLYWYQQILGQGPKLLIQFQNNGVVDDSQLPKDRFSAERLKGVDSTLKIQPAKLEDSAVYLCASSLVGVSSSYNEQFFGPGTRLTVL.

The table lists this clonotype with a few counts. V gene TRBV2 combines with J gene TRBJ1-2; D ambiguous. V was shortened by 4 bases and J by 8 bases, with 11 bases between the two germline ends. Germline V lookup: CDR1 SNHLY, CDR2 FYNNEI. This CDR3 is built from 12 residues. CDR3 sequence (DNA): TGTGCCAGCAGTGGGCGAGTGGGGGGCTACACCTTC. Protein: CASSGRVGGYTF.